This note documents a single TCR beta chain sequence. Its specificity is unknown. The data were produced by immunoSEQ multiplex PCR, yet TCRdb's version contains in-frame clones alone and is incomplete. This sample has approximately 10,000 clones, with 80% to 85% found just once. The sample originates from a study of OX40 agonist ivuxolimab in advanced cancers. Study information: In this cohort, patients received ivuxolimab, an agonistic anti-OX40 (CD134) antibody.

The CDR3 totals 14 residues. Germline V CDR1 and CDR2: SGHKS, YYEKEE (reference sequence). V was pared by 1 base and J by 4 bases, with 8 bases between. Study-wide findings and caveats: Determination of antigen specificity was not performed for the expanded peripheral T cells.

The genes are TRBV5-5 and TRBJ1-4; D gene ambiguous. The sequence derives from an adult with an advanced solid tumor such as melanoma, head and neck, liver or kidney cancer. The source material was CD4+ or CD8+ T cells sorted from blood, sampled in a trial of the OX40 agonist ivuxolimab. Here the CDR3 DNA reads TGTGCCAGCAGCTTGACGGTCCGTAATGAAAAACTGTTTTTT. This encodes CASSLTVRNEKLFF.